This TCR beta chain is from a study of T-cell memory formation after mild COVID-19. Study-level information: TCR clusters mostly belonged to single donors. Study findings and constraints: Several responding clones turned up in pre-infection memory, indicating that cross-reactive memory may have taken part.

Germline V lookup: CDR1 MNHNY, CDR2 SVGAGI (reference sequence). The CDR3 has 13 residues. V lost 2 bases to trimming and J lost 2 bases, with 7 bases between them. This clonotype was recorded a few times. No antigen is known for it. TCRdb re-derived calls from the 5' RACE reads in MiXCR, one entry per CDR3 protein. The sample lists about 410,000 distinct CDR3 sequences; about 20% were seen once. The chain has TRBV6-6 and TRBJ2-7, with no clear D. This receptor was taken from a man between 18 and 35 years old who had mild COVID-19 (a few samples of this study predate the infection). Cell type and time point are not known. The sequencing sample was made of PBMCs or a T cell subset sorted from them (not recorded which). The CDR3 protein is CASSYGQTYEQYF. In nucleotides, the CDR3 is TGTGCCAGCAGTTACGGTCAAACCTACGAGCAGTACTTC.